These 5 T cell receptor beta chains were sequenced from one sample in a study of cytomegalovirus exposure and HLA in healthy donors. Primers for the PCR totalled 60 Vbeta and 13 Jbeta. TCRdb's copy holds only in-frame clones and misses some; the assay was immunoSEQ multiplex PCR. This sample has about 78,000 clones, with 60% to 85% found just once. Material for sequencing was PBMCs. The receptors shown here come from a male donor in good health and CMV-seronegative.

This chain connects TRBV5-6 to TRBJ2-5; TRBD2 agrees at 11 bases. The J call may be in error: the DNA end matches TRBJ2-7 better. The CDR3 covers 14 residues. The germline gives CDR1 SGHDT, CDR2 YYEEEE. The CDR3 sequence is CASSLASGGSEQYF. The CDR3 region has the DNA TGTGCCAGCAGCTTGGCTAGCGGGGGGAGCGAGCAGTACTTC.

This clone was detected a few times. The chain recombines TRBV4-2 with TRBJ2-2, with 9 bases identical to TRBD2. Per the germline V gene, CDR1 is LGHNA and CDR2 is YNFKEQ. The CDR3 is made up of 16 amino acids. V trimming: 0 bases; J trimming: 4 bases; junction bases outside the gene matches: 3. The CDR3 bases are TGTGCCAGCAGCCAAGAGACTAGCGGTGGCACCGGGGAGCTGTTTTTT. Translation gives CASSQETSGGTGELFF.

This chain links TRBV28 with TRBJ2-1; 7 positions match TRBD1. The J segment lost 6 bases and the V segment lost 3 bases, leaving 5 bases of the junction unmatched. Germline V CDR1 and CDR2: MDHEN, SYDVKM. CDR3 size: 14 residues. In DNA, the CDR3 is TGTGCCAGCAGTTTGGCAGGGGGTATCAATGAGCAGTTCTTC. Its translation is CASSLAGGINEQFF.

The chain uses TRBV7-8 and TRBJ2-2; a possible D gene is TRBD2 (6 bases). Germline V gene data show CDR1 as SGHVS and CDR2 as FQNEAQ. The V gene lost 5 bases and the J gene lost 6 bases, with 19 bases spanning the gap. The CDR3 extends over 16 amino acids. The CDR3 loop reads CASSTRLVGFSGELFF. As DNA, the CDR3 is TGTGCCAGCAGCACTCGACTAGTGGGTTTTTCCGGGGAGCTGTTTTTT.

As DNA, the CDR3 is TGTGCCAGCAGCTCGCCCCAGGTGTTCGGTGAAAAACTGTTTTTT. Amino acid sequence: CASSSPQVFGEKLFF. This rearrangement joins TRBV7-3 to TRBJ1-4; D not resolved. Germline-derived CDR1 and CDR2 are SGHTA and FQGTGA. CDR3 length equals 15 residues. Trimming left V 4 bases short and J 7 bases short, with 16 bases between.